These 29 T cell receptor beta chains were all obtained from the same sample, sequenced in a study of T-cell memory formation after mild COVID-19. One entry per CDR3 protein, called by TCRdb with MiXCR from the 5' RACE reads. The table shows hundreds of thousands of distinct CDR3 sequences, with roughly a sixth occurring only once. The sequenced sample was PBMCs or a T cell subset sorted from them (not recorded which). Receptor source: an adult woman who had mild COVID-19 (a few samples of this study predate the infection). Cell type and time point are not known.

The chain's CDR3 is CAISESGRNEQFF. The CDR3 nucleotides read TGTGCCATCAGTGAGTCGGGGCGGAATGAGCAGTTCTTC. V is TRBV10-3 and J is TRBJ2-1; perhaps TRBD1 as D (5 bases). V was trimmed by 0 bases and J by 7 bases, leaving 7 bases between them. Germline V lookup: CDR1 ENHRY, CDR2 SYGVKD. The CDR3 is 13 amino acids.

This sequence joins TRBV29-1 and TRBJ2-7; TRBD2 matches 11 bases. The CDR3 extends over 15 amino acids. V was pared by 1 base and J by 4 bases, with 6 bases of the junction left unmatched. CDR1 SQVTM and CDR2 ANQGSEA come from the germline V gene. The CDR3 DNA is TGCAGCGTTGAAGTTGACACTAGCGGGGGTTACGAGCAGTACTTC. This encodes CSVEVDTSGGYEQYF.

This clonotype appeared a few times. This chain joins TRBV27 and TRBJ2-3; D tentatively fits TRBD1 or TRBD2 (6 bases each). Germline CDR1 is MNHEY and CDR2 is SMNVEV (reference sequence). V lost 2 bases and J lost 1, with 13 bases in between. The CDR3 covers 16 residues. DNA of the CDR3: TGTGCCAGCAGTTTAAACCTGAGGGGGGGCACAGATACGCAGTATTTT. It specifies CASSLNLRGGTDTQYF.

This clonotype was observed a handful of times. The chain employs TRBV6-5 and TRBJ2-4; D may correspond to TRBD1 or TRBD2 (5 bases each). The germline CDR1 and CDR2 sequences are MNHEY and SVGAGI. V gave up 5 bases and J gave up 7 bases, with 12 bases separating them. The CDR3 has 13 amino acids. The CDR3 region is CASSRAGTNIQYF. DNA for the CDR3: TGTGCCAGCAGTCGAGCCGGGACGAACATTCAGTACTTC.

For the CDR3, the DNA is TGTGCCAGCAGCTCGACTAGCGGGAGGATTTGGCTGTTTTTT. The encoded protein is CASSSTSGRIWLFF. The chain carries TRBV7-9 and TRBJ2-2; TRBD2 matches 13 bases. Germline assignment: CDR1 SEHNR and CDR2 FQNEAQ (reference sequence). There are 14 residues in the CDR3. The trim removed 4 bases at V and 13 bases at J, leaving 6 bases unmatched.

This clonotype has a count of ten or more. The CDR3 nucleotides read TGCGCCAGCAGCTCGCAGGGTGCTACGGGCATGAACACTGAAGCTTTCTTT. It encodes CASSSQGATGMNTEAFF. The rearrangement joins TRBV5-1 to TRBJ1-1, with D possibly TRBD1 on 5 matching bases. This CDR3 is 17 amino acids long. Deletions cut 3 bases from V and 0 bases from J, with 18 bases between. The germline gives CDR1 SGHRS, CDR2 YFSETQ.

This chain connects TRBV2 to TRBJ1-5; TRBD1 agrees at 9 bases. The CDR3 is 14 amino acids. The V gene end was trimmed by 6 bases and the J gene end by 6 bases; junction bases not matched to a gene: 6. Germline CDR1 is SNHLY and CDR2 is FYNNEI. This chain's CDR3 is CASRPGQGGQPQHF. In nucleotides, the CDR3 is TGTGCCAGCAGACCGGGACAGGGCGGTCAGCCCCAGCATTTT.

CDR3 DNA: TGCGCCAGCAGCCCATCACCTCAGGGGGGCGCGGACCAGCCCCAGCATTTT. Translated: CASSPSPQGGADQPQHF. The J gene is TRBJ1-5, the V gene TRBV5-1; 7 positions match TRBD1. Trimming at V came to 4 bases and at J to 7 bases, leaving 17 bases not matched to a gene. CDR3 length: 17 amino acids. Looked up from germline, CDR1 is SGHRS and CDR2 is YFSETQ.

The CDR3 nucleotides read TGTGCCAGCAGCCAAGATTGGGGCCGCTCCTACGAGCAGTACTTC. This sequence encodes CASSQDWGRSYEQYF. This chain uses TRBV4-2 with TRBJ2-7, with a possible D match to TRBD1 (5 bases). The CDR3 totals 15 residues. V lost 0 bases, J lost 0 bases, and 9 bases lay in between. Germline assignment: CDR1 LGHNA and CDR2 YNFKEQ.

V gene TRBV10-3 combines with J gene TRBJ2-5, with 8 bases aligning to TRBD2. CDR3 length equals 14 residues. Germline values: CDR1 ENHRY, CDR2 SYGVKD. The junction had 8 bases not matched to a gene; V was cut back by 6 bases and J by 5 bases. The CDR3 DNA follows: TGTGCCATCAGCCCATCCGGGGGGGTGGAGACCCAGTACTTC. Its translation: CAISPSGGVETQYF.

This chain uses TRBV6-5 with TRBJ2-7; D may be TRBD1 or TRBD2 (5 bases each). The CDR3 extends over 14 amino acids. The germline V gene has CDR1 MNHEY and CDR2 SVGAGI. Trimming removed 6 bases from V and 0 bases from J, with 12 bases in between. The CDR3, as DNA: TGTGCCAGCAGACAACTAGGGGTCTCCTACGAGCAGTACTTC. Translating gives CASRQLGVSYEQYF.

This clonotype was seen a few times. The V and J genes are TRBV5-1 and TRBJ2-3, with 10 bases identical to TRBD2. The germline V gene has CDR1 SGHRS and CDR2 YFSETQ. Trimming took 7 bases from V and 6 from J; bases not matched to a gene: 8. The CDR3 consists of 14 residues. Here the CDR3 DNA reads TGCGCCAGCGGCAGCGGGGGGGCCGGGGATACGCAGTATTTT. Translated: CASGSGGAGDTQYF.

This clonotype was seen a few times. V and J are TRBV10-3 and TRBJ2-1; possibly TRBD2 for D (6 bases). The length of the CDR3 is 16 residues. Between the trimmed V and J ends, which lost 4 bases and 0 bases, there was a span of 13 bases. Germline assignment: CDR1 ENHRY and CDR2 SYGVKD. CDR3 sequence: CAISGAGRGSYNEQFF. CDR3 sequence (DNA): TGTGCCATCAGTGGAGCCGGGAGAGGCTCCTACAATGAGCAGTTCTTC.

The V and J genes are TRBV6-5 and TRBJ2-5, with 14 bases identical to TRBD2. The CDR3 is 16 residues long. V lost 6 bases to trimming and J lost 4 bases; unmatched junction nucleotides: 7. The germline CDR1 and CDR2 sequences are MNHEY and SVGAGI. For the CDR3, the DNA is TGTGCCAGCAGATTGACTAGCGGGGGGGTTTTAGAGACCCAGTACTTC. Translation gives CASRLTSGGVLETQYF.

This chain joins TRBV29-1 and TRBJ2-5; 9 nucleotides line up with TRBD1. The CDR3 is made up of 13 amino acids. J gave up 5 bases and V 5 bases, and 6 bases lay outside the gene matches. Germline CDR1 SQVTM, CDR2 ANQGSEA. DNA of the CDR3: TGCAGCGTTTATCGGACAGGGGTCGAGACCCAGTACTTC. Its translation: CSVYRTGVETQYF.

V gene TRBV18 combines with J gene TRBJ2-7; 11 positions match TRBD1. V shed 1 base, J shed 5 bases, and the junction held 4 bases outside the gene matches. The germline V gene encodes CDR1 KGHSH and CDR2 LQKENI. This CDR3 region has 15 residues. CDR3 sequence: CASSPQGQGGNEQYF. The CDR3 nucleotides are TGTGCCAGCTCACCACAGGGACAGGGGGGCAACGAGCAGTACTTC.

This clonotype was recorded a few times. V usage is TRBV12-3 or TRBV12-4 and J usage is TRBJ1-1, with D hard to call. V was pared by 1 base and J by 1 base, with 7 bases between. This CDR3 is built from 14 residues. CDR3 protein: CASSLVRPNTEAFF. The CDR3 region has the DNA TGTGCCAGCAGTTTAGTACGGCCGAACACTGAAGCTTTCTTT.

CDR3 nucleotides: TGTGCCACCAGCAGAGATAGGGCTAGCGGGAGGATCGGGGAGCAGTACTTC. This sequence encodes CATSRDRASGRIGEQYF. The V call is TRBV15, the J call TRBJ2-7, with 11 bases fitting TRBD2. The CDR3 has 17 amino acids. Germline values: CDR1 LNHNV, CDR2 YYDKDF (reference sequence). The trim removed 0 bases at V and 7 bases at J, leaving 11 bases unmatched.

At least ten counts were recorded for this clonotype. The chain recombines TRBV7-9 with TRBJ2-7; D may be TRBD1 or TRBD2 (5 bases each). Germline V gene data show CDR1 as SEHNR and CDR2 as FQNEAQ (reference sequence). V was clipped by 5 bases and J by 0 bases, with 11 bases between them. The CDR3 covers 14 residues. The CDR3 DNA reads as TGTGCCAGCAGCCCCAGGGACCCCTCCTACGAGCAGTACTTC. Translating gives CASSPRDPSYEQYF.

The rearrangement links TRBV5-5 to TRBJ2-1; 10 bases map to TRBD2. Germline values: CDR1 SGHKS, CDR2 YYEKEE (reference sequence). The CDR3 runs to 16 residues. The junction had 9 bases not matched to a gene; V was cut back by 1 base and J by 8 bases. Written as DNA, the CDR3 is TGTGCCAGCAGCTTGTGGCTAGCGGGAGATGAAGATGAGCAGTTCTTC. It codes for CASSLWLAGDEDEQFF.

This clonotype appeared a few times. The gene calls are TRBV4-3 and TRBJ2-7, with D possibly matching TRBD1 (6 bases). The CDR3 is made up of 15 amino acids. Germline V lookup: CDR1 LGHNA, CDR2 YSLEER. V was trimmed by 0 bases and J by 6 bases, leaving 15 bases between them. As DNA, the CDR3 is TGCGCCAGCAGCCAAGATCGTGGACAGAACGGCGAGCAGTACTTC. Translation: CASSQDRGQNGEQYF.

This clonotype has a handful of counts. The chain combines TRBV7-2 with TRBJ2-7; D unresolved. Germline V CDR1 and CDR2: SGHTA, FQGNSA. The CDR3 consists of 12 residues. V was trimmed by 3 bases and J by 10 bases, leaving 13 bases between them. The CDR3 region is CASSFASAVQYF. The CDR3 DNA follows: TGTGCCAGCAGCTTCGCCAGCGCGGTCCAGTACTTC.

This clonotype has only a few counts. The V gene is TRBV20-1, the J gene TRBJ2-5, with 8 bases identical to TRBD2. The CDR3 is 13 amino acids. The J segment lost 5 bases and the V segment lost 6 bases, leaving 8 bases of the junction unmatched. CDR1 and CDR2 (germline): DFQATT, SNEGSKA (reference sequence). CDR3 in DNA: TGCAGTGCCGAGAGCGGGAGTCACGAGACCCAGTACTTC. Translated: CSAESGSHETQYF.

This chain's CDR3 is CASSISSGGRTDTQYF. The CDR3 DNA sequence: TGTGCCAGCAGCATATCTAGCGGGGGCCGCACAGATACGCAGTATTTT. V gene TRBV5-6 combines with J gene TRBJ2-3; the match to TRBD2 covers 10 bases. The germline V gene has CDR1 SGHDT and CDR2 YYEEEE. This CDR3 comprises 16 residues. Losses at the gene ends were 4 bases for V and 1 base for J; bases not matched to a gene: 6. The full variable domain, its missing parts supplied by reference TRBV5-6 and TRBJ2-3, is DAGVTQSPTHLIKTRGQQVTLRCSPKSGHDTVSWYQQALGQGPQFIFQYYEEEERQRGNFPDRFSGHQFPNYSSELNVNALLLGDSALYLCASSISSGGRTDTQYFGPGTRLTVL.

This chain joins TRBV9 and TRBJ2-5, with D maybe TRBD1 (5 bases). CDR3 size: 14 residues. The V gene lost 1 base and the J gene lost 5 bases, with 12 bases spanning the gap. The germline CDR1 and CDR2 sequences are SGDLS and YYNGEE. The CDR3 nucleotides read TGTGCCAGCAGCGTAAGGGGATTTGAGGAGACCCAGTACTTC. Translating it yields CASSVRGFEETQYF.

The chain employs TRBV7-9 and TRBJ2-1, with a weak D call TRBD2 (5 bases). CDR3 length: 14 residues. V gave up 0 bases and J gave up 8 bases, with 11 bases separating them. Germline V gene lookup returns CDR1 SEHNR and CDR2 FQNEAQ (reference sequence). The CDR3 region has the DNA TGTGCCAGCAGCTTAGCGGGAGTAGTCGATGAGCAGTTCTTC. Translated: CASSLAGVVDEQFF.

This sequence joins TRBV7-2 and TRBJ1-1; weak D call: TRBD1 (6 bases). Trimming took 4 bases from V and 9 from J, leaving 18 bases between them. The CDR3 is made up of 14 amino acids. Germline V gives CDR1 SGHTA, CDR2 FQGNSA. CDR3 loop: CASSSLGGASKAFF. DNA of the CDR3: TGTGCCAGCAGCTCACTCGGGGGCGCATCAAAAGCTTTCTTT.

This clonotype was detected a few times. The chain has TRBV20-1 and TRBJ1-4; tentatively, D is TRBD1 (5 bases). The length of the CDR3 is 14 residues. The germline V gene encodes CDR1 DFQATT and CDR2 SNEGSKA (reference sequence). The germline V and J ends were trimmed by 3 bases and 4 bases, with 12 bases remaining between them. The CDR3 sequence: CSARGTFGNEKLFF. The CDR3 DNA follows: TGCAGTGCTAGGGGGACCTTTGGTAATGAAAAACTGTTTTTT.

The CDR3 loop reads CASSLEGLRPLHF. CDR3 sequence (DNA): TGTGCCAGCAGCTTGGAGGGACTAAGACCCCTCCACTTT. The V gene is TRBV5-4, the J gene TRBJ1-6; tentatively, D is TRBD1 (5 bases). CDR1 is SGHNT and CDR2 is YYREEE in the germline V gene (reference sequence). This CDR3 has 13 amino acids. Trimming took off 0 bases at V and 12 bases at J, with 10 bases between the two ends.